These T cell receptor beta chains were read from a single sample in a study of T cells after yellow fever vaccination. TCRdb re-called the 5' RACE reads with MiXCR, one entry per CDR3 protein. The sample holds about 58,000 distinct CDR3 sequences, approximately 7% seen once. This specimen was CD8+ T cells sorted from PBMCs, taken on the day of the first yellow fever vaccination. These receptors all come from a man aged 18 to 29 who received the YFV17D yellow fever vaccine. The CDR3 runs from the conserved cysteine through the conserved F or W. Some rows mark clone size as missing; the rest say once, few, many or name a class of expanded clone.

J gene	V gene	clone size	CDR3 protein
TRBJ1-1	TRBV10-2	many	CAAATGVNTEAFF
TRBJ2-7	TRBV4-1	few	CASSQDPRTIEQYF
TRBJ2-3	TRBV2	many	CASSAVSAGFTDTQYF
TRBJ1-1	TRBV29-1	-	CTTRAWSTEAFF
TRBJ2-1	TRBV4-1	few	CASSQDMGGSYNEQFF
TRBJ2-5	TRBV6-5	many	CASSYGNTQETQYF
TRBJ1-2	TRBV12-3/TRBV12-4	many	CASSSGQPGFYGYTF
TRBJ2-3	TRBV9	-	CASSVDAQSTDTQYF
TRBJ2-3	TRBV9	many	CASSVRASGRTDTQYF
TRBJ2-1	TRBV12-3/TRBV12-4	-	CASSLLGPVQFF
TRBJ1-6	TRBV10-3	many	CAIKGDLSSYNSPLHF
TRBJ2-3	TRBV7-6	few	CASSPRGLADPDTQYF
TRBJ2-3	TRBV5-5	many	CASTEDRASTDTQYF
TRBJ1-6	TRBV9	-	CASSVEQGDSPLHF
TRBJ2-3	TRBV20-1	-	CRARRRGTDTQYF